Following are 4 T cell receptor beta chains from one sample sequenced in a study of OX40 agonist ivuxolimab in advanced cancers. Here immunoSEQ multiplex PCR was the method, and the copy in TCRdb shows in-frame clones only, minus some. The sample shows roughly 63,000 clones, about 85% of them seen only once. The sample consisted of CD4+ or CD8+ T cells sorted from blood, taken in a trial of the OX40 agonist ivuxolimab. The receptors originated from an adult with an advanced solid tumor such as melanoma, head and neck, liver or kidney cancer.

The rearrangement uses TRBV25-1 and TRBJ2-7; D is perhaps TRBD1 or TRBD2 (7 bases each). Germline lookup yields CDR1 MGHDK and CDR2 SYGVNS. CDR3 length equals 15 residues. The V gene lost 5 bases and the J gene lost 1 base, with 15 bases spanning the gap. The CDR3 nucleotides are TGTGCCAGCAGTTACAGGGGACTATGGTCCTACGAGCAGTACTTC. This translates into CASSYRGLWSYEQYF.

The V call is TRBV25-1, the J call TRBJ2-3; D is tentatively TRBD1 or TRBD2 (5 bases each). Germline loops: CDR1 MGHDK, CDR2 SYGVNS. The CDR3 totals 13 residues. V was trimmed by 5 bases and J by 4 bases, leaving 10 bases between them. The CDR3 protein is CASSRQGADTQYF. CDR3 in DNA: TGTGCCAGCAGTCGGCAGGGAGCAGATACGCAGTATTTT.

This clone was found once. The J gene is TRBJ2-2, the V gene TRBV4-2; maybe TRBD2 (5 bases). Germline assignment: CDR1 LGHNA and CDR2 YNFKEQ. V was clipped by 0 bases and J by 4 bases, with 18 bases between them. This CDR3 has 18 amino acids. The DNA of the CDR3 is TGTGCCAGCAGCCAAGATATCCCCGGGTGGAGCGGCACCGGGGAGCTGTTTTTT. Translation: CASSQDIPGWSGTGELFF.

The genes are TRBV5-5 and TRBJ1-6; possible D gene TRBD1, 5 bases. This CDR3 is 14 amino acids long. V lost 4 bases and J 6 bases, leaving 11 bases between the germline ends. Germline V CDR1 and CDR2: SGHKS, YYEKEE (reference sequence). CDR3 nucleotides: TGTGCCAGCAGCCCCGGGGCAGCTAATTCACCCCTCCACTTT. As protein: CASSPGAANSPLHF. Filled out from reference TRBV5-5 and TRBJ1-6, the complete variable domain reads DAGVTQSPTHLIKTRGQQVTLRCSPISGHKSVSWYQQVLGQGPQFIFQYYEKEERGRGNFPDRFSARQFPNYSSELNVNALLLGDSALYLCASSPGAANSPLHFGNGTRLTVT.